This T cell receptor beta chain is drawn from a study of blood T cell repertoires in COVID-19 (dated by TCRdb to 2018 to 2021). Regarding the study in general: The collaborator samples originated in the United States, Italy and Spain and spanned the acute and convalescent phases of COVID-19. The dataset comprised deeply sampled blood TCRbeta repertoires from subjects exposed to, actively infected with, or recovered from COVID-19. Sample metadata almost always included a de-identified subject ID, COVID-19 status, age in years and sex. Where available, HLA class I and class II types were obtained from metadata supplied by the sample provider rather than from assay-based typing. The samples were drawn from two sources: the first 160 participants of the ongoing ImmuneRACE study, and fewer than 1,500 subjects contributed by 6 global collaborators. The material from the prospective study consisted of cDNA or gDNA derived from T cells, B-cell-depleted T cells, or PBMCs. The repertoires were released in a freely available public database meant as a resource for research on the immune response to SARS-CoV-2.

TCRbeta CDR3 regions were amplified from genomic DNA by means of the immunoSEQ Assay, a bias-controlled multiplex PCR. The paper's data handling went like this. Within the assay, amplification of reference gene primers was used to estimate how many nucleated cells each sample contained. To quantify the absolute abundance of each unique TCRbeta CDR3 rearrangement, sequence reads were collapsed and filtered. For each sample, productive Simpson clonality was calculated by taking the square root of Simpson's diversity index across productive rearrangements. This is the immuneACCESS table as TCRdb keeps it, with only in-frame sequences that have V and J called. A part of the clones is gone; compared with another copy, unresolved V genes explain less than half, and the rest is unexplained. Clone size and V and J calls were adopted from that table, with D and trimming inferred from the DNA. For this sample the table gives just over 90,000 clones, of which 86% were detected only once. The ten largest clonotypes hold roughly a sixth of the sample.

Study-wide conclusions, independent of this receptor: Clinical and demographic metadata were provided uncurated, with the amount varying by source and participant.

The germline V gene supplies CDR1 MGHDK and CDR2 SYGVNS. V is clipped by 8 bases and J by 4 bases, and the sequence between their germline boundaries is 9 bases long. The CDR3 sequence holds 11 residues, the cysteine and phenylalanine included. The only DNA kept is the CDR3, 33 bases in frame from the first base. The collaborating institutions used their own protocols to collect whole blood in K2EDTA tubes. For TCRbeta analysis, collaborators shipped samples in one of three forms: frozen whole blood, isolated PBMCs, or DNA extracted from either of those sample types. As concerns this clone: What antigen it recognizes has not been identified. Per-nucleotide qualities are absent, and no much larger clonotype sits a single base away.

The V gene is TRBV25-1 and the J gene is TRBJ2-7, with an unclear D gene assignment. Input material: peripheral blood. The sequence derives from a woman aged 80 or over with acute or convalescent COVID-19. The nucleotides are TGTGCCAGCTTAAACGGGTACGAGCAGTACTTC. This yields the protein CASLNGYEQYF.